This T cell receptor (beta chain) was observed in a study of shared clonotypes between healthy human individuals (dated by TCRdb to between 2020 and 2021). About the study as a whole: A few men and a couple of women, aged 18 to 49 years, made up the cohort. Blood TCR repertoires of a handful of healthy adults were deeply sequenced to estimate repertoire size and the extent of clonotype sharing between individuals. Libraries were prepared and TCR repertoires were sequenced by different laboratories using diverse techniques, in order to increase sequencing depth and limit assay-specific biases. Each donor's leukapheresis produced roughly between roughly 0.94 and 9.5 billion PBMCs.

What the study reported, not specific to this receptor: Pairwise subsampling led to the expectation that sequencing depth would affect the degree of clonotype sharing among donors. Sampling was restricted to blood, and TCR repertoires in tissue are likely to differ from TCR repertoires in blood. Because the study included only a small number of donors, the genetic and exposure-history diversity represented was limited.

Healthy HIV-negative adults with no recently reported acute infections or vaccinations were included as donors. All donors were Caucasian adults living in Nashville, Tennessee, USA. For unsorted samples, 85 million to 100 million PBMCs were counted, and genomic DNA was extracted using the QIAamp DNA Blood Mini kit. Blood was obtained by leukapheresis, after which PBMCs were separated by Ficoll-Histopaque density gradient centrifugation and cryopreserved in liquid nitrogen vapor phase. Using the deep immunoSEQ assay, TCR CDR3 regions were amplified from genomic DNA by multiplex PCR. For each cell subset, the extracted genomic DNA was distributed evenly across all wells of several immunoSEQ 96-well plates, and each plate served as one replicate. Each replicate PCR for unsorted PBMC received about 310 ng genomic DNA, equal to about 30,000 T cell genomes. Ten immunoSEQ deep assay plates were used to sequence the unsorted PBMC genomic DNA. Purified libraries were measured with a Qubit 3.0 fluorometer, size-checked on a Bioanalyzer 2100, and measured again with the KAPA Library Quantification kit. A separate single-read 150-cycle Illumina NextSeq 550 flow cell was used to sequence each immunoSEQ 96-well plate. Regarding the original processing steps: Because the immunoSEQ output held only junctional sequences and lacked quality scores, the filtering could not match the filtering applied to full-length reads. Sequences were annotated with PyIR, a Python wrapper for IgBLAST v1.9, and V/J genes and CDR3 were assigned using IMGT germline references. Reads were filtered out if the reads had weak V/J assignments (E-value above 1e-6), no CDR3, stop codons, out-of-frame junctions, or ambiguous translated residues. A V3J clonotype was defined by an identical inferred V gene, J gene, and CDR3 amino acid sequence. Percentage overlap between repertoires was calculated by dividing the number of shared unique clonotypes by the size of the smaller repertoire. Richness of each repertoire was evaluated using RTK rarefaction, the Chao1 estimator, and Recon v2.1 estimates of unobserved clonotypes. This is the immuneACCESS table as TCRdb keeps it, with only in-frame sequences that have V and J called. A part of the clones is gone; compared with another copy, unresolved V genes explain less than half, and the rest is unexplained. For V, J and clone size, that table is used; D and trimming come from the DNA. The sample has some 510,000 clones on record, approximately 85% of them singletons. In total, the top ten clones hold 10% to 15% of the sample.

As encoded in the germline V gene, CDR1 is SGHVS while CDR2 is FQNEAQ. Relative to germline, V is missing 5 bases and J is missing 8 bases, with 5 bases of the junction outside any gene match. Inclusive of the bounding cysteine and phenylalanine, the CDR3 is 13 residues long. Only the CDR3 part of the read is kept: 39 bases, read in frame from the first base. This clone was picked up many times. Its binding antigen is unknown. Base qualities are not recorded, but no much larger clone differs from it by a single base. The sequence derives from a woman aged 40 to 50 in good health. Some clones in this sample may be carry-over from other donors' samples. Material for sequencing was PBMCs. Here the chain combines TRBV7-8 and TRBJ2-4, with 8 bases in between that match TRBD1. CDR3 loop: CASSRQDRDIQYF. At the DNA level, the sequence is TGTGCCAGCAGCAGACAGGACAGGGACATTCAGTACTTC.